One and the same sample provided the 17 T cell receptor beta chains below, sequenced in a study of shared clonotypes between healthy human individuals. Generated by immunoSEQ multiplex PCR, the TCRdb table keeps only in-frame clones and is missing some. The sample holds approximately 1.4 million clones, 98% seen once. The sequenced material came from naive CD4+ T cells sorted from blood. The subset was: CD45RA+ positively selected. All receptors derive from a man aged 25 to 45 in good health.

The chain combines TRBV2 with TRBJ2-1; TRBD2 aligns across 8 bases. The CDR3 contains 16 residues. J was trimmed by 2 bases and V by 8 bases; bases with no gene match: 11. The germline gives CDR1 SNHLY, CDR2 FYNNEI. CDR3: CASGGLAGKAYNEQFF. For the CDR3, the DNA is TGTGCCAGCGGCGGCCTAGCGGGTAAAGCCTACAATGAGCAGTTCTTC.

Of note for this clone: The sample has other DNA sequences that encode this CDR3 too. This chain connects TRBV7-8 to TRBJ2-7; D perhaps matches TRBD2 (6 bases). The CDR3 extends over 14 amino acids. The germline V and J ends were trimmed by 1 base and 0 bases, with 7 bases remaining between them. Germline lookup yields CDR1 SGHVS and CDR2 FQNEAQ. CDR3 sequence: CASSLGGASYEQYF. The CDR3 DNA reads as TGTGCCAGCAGCTTAGGCGGGGCCTCCTACGAGCAGTACTTC.

The sample holds one count of this clone. The chain couples TRBV7-2 to TRBJ2-5; D unclear. The ends were cut back, 0 bases at V and 5 bases at J, with 10 bases in the middle. The CDR3 loop spans 14 amino acids. Germline CDR1 SGHTA, CDR2 FQGNSA. The CDR3 sequence: CASSLAWQDETQYF. In nucleotides, the CDR3 is TGTGCCAGCAGCTTAGCGTGGCAGGACGAGACCCAGTACTTC.

The chain joins TRBV15 to TRBJ2-7; D may match TRBD1 or TRBD2 (6 bases each). Trimming stripped 5 bases from V and 0 bases from J, with 14 bases between. This CDR3 contains 15 residues. Germline assignment: CDR1 LNHNV and CDR2 YYDKDF (reference sequence). CDR3 region: CATSRGGSSSYEQYF. CDR3 nucleotide sequence: TGTGCCACCAGCCGAGGGGGGTCTAGCTCCTACGAGCAGTACTTC. The complete variable domain, with remaining parts taken from reference TRBV15 and TRBJ2-7, reads DAMVIQNPRYQVTQFGKPVTLSCSQTLNHNVMYWYQQKSSQAPKLLFHYYDKDFNNEADTPDNFQSRRPNTSFCFLDIRSPGLGDTAMYLCATSRGGSSSYEQYFGPGTRLTVT.

The rearrangement uses TRBV19 and TRBJ2-7, with no clear D. The V gene lost 2 bases and the J gene lost 0 bases, with 11 bases spanning the gap. CDR3 length equals 15 residues. Germline CDR1 is LNHDA and CDR2 is SQIVND (reference sequence). CDR3 nucleotides: TGTGCCAGTAGTATAAGGGCAGGCTACTCCTACGAGCAGTACTTC. Its translation: CASSIRAGYSYEQYF.

Written as DNA, the CDR3 is TGTGCCAGCAGCAAAACTAGCGGGAATTCCTACGAGCAGTACTTC. It translates to CASSKTSGNSYEQYF. The chain links TRBV27 to TRBJ2-7, with 10 positions matching TRBD2. Germline loops: CDR1 MNHEY, CDR2 SMNVEV (reference sequence). Trimming took 6 bases from V and 1 from J; bases not matched to a gene: 6. This CDR3 spans 15 amino acids.

This rearrangement joins TRBV23-1 to TRBJ2-1; D is unclear. TRBV23-1 is identified as an open reading frame with a role that is uncertain. The V end was cut by 1 base, the J end by 2 bases, with 9 bases between. The CDR3 is 15 amino acids. CDR3 bases: TGCGCCAGCAGTCAATTACGGAGTACCTACAATGAGCAGTTCTTC. Amino acids: CASSQLRSTYNEQFF.

Turning to this clone: Distinct nucleotide sequences in the sample also encode this CDR3. The chain uses TRBV10-1 and TRBJ2-7, with 10 bases that match TRBD2. The V gene's germline CDR1 is WNHNN and CDR2 SYGVQD (reference sequence). The CDR3 is 14 residues long. V lost 6 bases to trimming and J lost 2 bases; unmatched junction nucleotides: 4. The CDR3 nucleotides are TGCGCCAGCAGCCGGACTAGCGGAACCTACGAGCAGTACTTC. The encoded protein is CASSRTSGTYEQYF.

The chain couples TRBV29-1 to TRBJ2-2; D not certain. With 5 bases removed from V and 6 bases from J, the gap between germline ends came to 16 bases. CDR1 SQVTM and CDR2 ANQGSEA come from the germline V gene. This CDR3 has 14 amino acids. The CDR3 protein is CSVRLLGVPGELFF. CDR3 coding DNA: TGCAGCGTTAGGTTGCTTGGGGTGCCCGGGGAGCTGTTTTTT.

DNA for the CDR3: TGCGCCAGCAATACTGGCGGGAGTTTATCCTACAATGAGCAGTTCTTC. It translates to CASNTGGSLSYNEQFF. This rearrangement joins TRBV5-1 to TRBJ2-1, with 7 positions matching TRBD2. CDR3 length: 16 residues. V gave up 6 bases and J gave up 1 base; unmatched junction bases: 10. Germline values: CDR1 SGHRS, CDR2 YFSETQ.

DNA of the CDR3: TGTGCCAGCAGTCCCAGTGCAGTACACGAGCAGTACTTC. Protein product: CASSPSAVHEQYF. The chain uses TRBV28 and TRBJ2-7; no definite D call. Germline CDR1 reads MDHEN; CDR2 reads SYDVKM. The CDR3 contains 13 residues. Between the trimmed V and J ends, which lost 5 bases and 5 bases, there was a span of 13 bases.

The genes are TRBV19 and TRBJ1-1; 11 positions match TRBD1. The CDR3 covers 14 residues. Germline V gene lookup returns CDR1 LNHDA and CDR2 SQIVND (reference sequence). After removal of 8 bases from V and 5 bases from J, the junction contained 7 bases not matched to a gene. CDR3 region: CASRRTGGETEAFF. The CDR3 coding sequence is TGTGCCAGTCGTCGGACAGGGGGCGAAACTGAAGCTTTCTTT.

V usage is TRBV7-2 and J usage is TRBJ2-2; D not certain. V was pared by 4 bases and J by 5 bases, with 5 bases between. Germline loops: CDR1 SGHTA, CDR2 FQGNSA. This CDR3 region has 12 residues. The CDR3 DNA follows: TGTGCCAGCAGCTCGAGGACCGGGGAGCTGTTTTTT. This gives the protein CASSSRTGELFF.

The V call is TRBV19, the J call TRBJ1-2; the match to TRBD1 covers 7 bases. This CDR3 is built from 14 residues. Germline V lookup: CDR1 LNHDA, CDR2 SQIVND (reference sequence). J was trimmed by 3 bases and V by 4 bases; bases with no gene match: 5. The CDR3 nucleotides read TGTGCCAGTAGTACACGACAGGGATACTATGGCTACACCTTC. This translates into CASSTRQGYYGYTF.

This clone is a singleton in its sample. The chain recombines TRBV5-1 with TRBJ2-3; D is ambiguous. CDR1 is SGHRS and CDR2 is YFSETQ in the germline V gene. This CDR3 is built from 13 residues. Between the trimmed V and J ends, which lost 2 bases and 4 bases, there was a span of 8 bases. CDR3 sequence (DNA): TGCGCCAGCAGCTTCCGGACGGCAGATACGCAGTATTTT. Encoded protein: CASSFRTADTQYF.

The rearrangement joins TRBV7-8 to TRBJ2-3; 7 nucleotides agree with TRBD1. The CDR3 runs 15 residues. V was clipped by 5 bases and J by 0 bases; unmatched bases: 5. CDR1 SGHVS and CDR2 FQNEAQ come from the germline V gene. In DNA form, the CDR3 reads TGTGCCAGCAGCCCCCGGACAGGCAGCACAGATACGCAGTATTTT. This encodes CASSPRTGSTDTQYF.

V gene TRBV5-1 combines with J gene TRBJ2-3; tentative D call: TRBD1 (6 bases). Trimming shortened V by 2 bases and J by 5 bases, and 18 bases separated the two germline ends. Germline loops: CDR1 SGHRS, CDR2 YFSETQ. This CDR3 has 16 amino acids. CDR3 in DNA: TGCGCCAGCAGCTTAACAGGGTGGGATGGGGGAGATACGCAGTATTTT. Its protein is CASSLTGWDGGDTQYF.